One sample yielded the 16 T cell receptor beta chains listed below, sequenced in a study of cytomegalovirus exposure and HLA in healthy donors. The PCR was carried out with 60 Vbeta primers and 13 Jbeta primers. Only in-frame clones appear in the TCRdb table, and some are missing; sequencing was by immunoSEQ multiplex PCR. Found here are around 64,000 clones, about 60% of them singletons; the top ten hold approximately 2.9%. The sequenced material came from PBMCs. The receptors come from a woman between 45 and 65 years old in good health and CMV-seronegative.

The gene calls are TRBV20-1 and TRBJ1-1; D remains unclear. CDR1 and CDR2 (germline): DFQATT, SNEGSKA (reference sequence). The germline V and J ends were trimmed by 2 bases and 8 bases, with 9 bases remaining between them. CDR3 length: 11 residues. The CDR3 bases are TGCAGTGCTAGACGGGGTGTCGAAGCTTTCTTT. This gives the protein CSARRGVEAFF.

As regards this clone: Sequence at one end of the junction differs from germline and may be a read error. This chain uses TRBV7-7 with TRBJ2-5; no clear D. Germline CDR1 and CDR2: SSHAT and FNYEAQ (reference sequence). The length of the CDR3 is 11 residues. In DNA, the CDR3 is TGTGCTAGCAGCGAGCAAGAGACCCAGTACTTC. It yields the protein CASSEQETQYF.

The CDR3 here is CASSPFSDHRTAAMGYTF. DNA of the CDR3: TGTGCCAGCAGCCCGTTTTCGGACCACAGGACCGCAGCAATGGGCTACACCTTC. J is TRBJ1-2 and V is TRBV7-8, with TRBD1 as a possible D gene (5 bases). The CDR3 is 18 residues long. Germline V lookup: CDR1 SGHVS, CDR2 FQNEAQ. The germline V and J ends were trimmed by 5 bases and 8 bases, with 30 bases remaining between them.

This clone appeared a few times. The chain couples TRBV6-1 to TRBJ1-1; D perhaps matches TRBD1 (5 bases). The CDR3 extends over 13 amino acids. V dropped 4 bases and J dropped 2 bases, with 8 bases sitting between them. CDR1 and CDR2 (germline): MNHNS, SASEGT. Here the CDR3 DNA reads TGTGCCAGCAGTGTAGACAGAAACACTGAAGCTTTCTTT. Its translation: CASSVDRNTEAFF.

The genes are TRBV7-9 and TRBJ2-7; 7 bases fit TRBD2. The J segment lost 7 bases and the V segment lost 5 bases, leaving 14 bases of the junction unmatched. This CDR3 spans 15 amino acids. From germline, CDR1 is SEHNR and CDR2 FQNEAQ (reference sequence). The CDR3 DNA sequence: TGTGCCAGCAGCGCCGTGGGGGGAGCGGGAAGGGAGCAGTACTTC. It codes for CASSAVGGAGREQYF.

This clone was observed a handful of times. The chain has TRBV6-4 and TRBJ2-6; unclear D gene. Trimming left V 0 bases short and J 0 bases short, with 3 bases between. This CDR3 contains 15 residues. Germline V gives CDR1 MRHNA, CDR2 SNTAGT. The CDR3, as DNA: TGTGCCAGCAGTGACTCTAGCTCTGGGGCCAACGTCCTGACTTTC. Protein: CASSDSSSGANVLTF.

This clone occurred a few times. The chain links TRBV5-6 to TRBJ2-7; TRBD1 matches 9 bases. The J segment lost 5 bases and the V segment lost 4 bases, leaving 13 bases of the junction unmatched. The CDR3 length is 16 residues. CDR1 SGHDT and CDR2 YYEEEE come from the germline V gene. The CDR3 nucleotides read TGTGCCAGCAGCACCTACGGGGACAGGGAAGGCCACGAGCAGTACTTC. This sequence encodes CASSTYGDREGHEQYF.

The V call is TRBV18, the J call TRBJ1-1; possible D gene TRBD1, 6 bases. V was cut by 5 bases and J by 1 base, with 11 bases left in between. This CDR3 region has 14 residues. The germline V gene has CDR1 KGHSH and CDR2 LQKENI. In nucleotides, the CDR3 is TGTGCCAGCTCAAGCGTGGGACAGAACACTGAAGCTTTCTTT. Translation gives CASSSVGQNTEAFF.

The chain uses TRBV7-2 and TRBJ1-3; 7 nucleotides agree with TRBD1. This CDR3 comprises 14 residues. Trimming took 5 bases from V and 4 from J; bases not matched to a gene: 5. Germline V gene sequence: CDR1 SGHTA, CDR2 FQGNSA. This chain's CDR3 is CASSLRGGGNTIYF. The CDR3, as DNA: TGTGCCAGCAGCCTCAGAGGGGGCGGAAACACCATATATTTT.

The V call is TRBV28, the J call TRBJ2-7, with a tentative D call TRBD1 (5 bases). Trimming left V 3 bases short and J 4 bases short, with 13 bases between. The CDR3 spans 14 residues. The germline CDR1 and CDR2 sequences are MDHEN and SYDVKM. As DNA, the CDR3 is TGTGCCAGCAGTTTGTTAGGGGCATGGTACGAGCAGTACTTC. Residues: CASSLLGAWYEQYF.

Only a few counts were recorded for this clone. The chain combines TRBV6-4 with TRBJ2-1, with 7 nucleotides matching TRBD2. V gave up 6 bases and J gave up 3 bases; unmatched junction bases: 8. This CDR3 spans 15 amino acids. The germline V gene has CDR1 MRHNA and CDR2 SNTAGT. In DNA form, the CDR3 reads TGTGCCAGCAGCGCGGAGGCTAGCGGCTACAATGAGCAGTTCTTC. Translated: CASSAEASGYNEQFF.

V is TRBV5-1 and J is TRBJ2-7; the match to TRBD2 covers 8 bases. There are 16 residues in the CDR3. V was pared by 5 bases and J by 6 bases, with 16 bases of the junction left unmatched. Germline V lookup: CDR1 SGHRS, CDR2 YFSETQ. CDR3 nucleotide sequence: TGCGCCAGCAGGGATTTGAGCGGGGGAGGAGCATCCGAGCAGTACTTC. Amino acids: CASRDLSGGGASEQYF. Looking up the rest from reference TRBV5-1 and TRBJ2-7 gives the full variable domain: KAGVTQTPRYLIKTRGQQVTLSCSPISGHRSVSWYQQTPGQGLQFLFEYFSETQRNKGNFPGRFSGRQFSNSRSEMNVSTLELGDSALYLCASRDLSGGGASEQYFGPGTRLTVT.

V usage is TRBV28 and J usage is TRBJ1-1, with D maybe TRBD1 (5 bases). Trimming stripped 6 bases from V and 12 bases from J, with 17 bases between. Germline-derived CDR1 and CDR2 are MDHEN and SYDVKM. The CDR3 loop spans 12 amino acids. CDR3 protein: CASREGRVKTFF. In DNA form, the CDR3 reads TGTGCCAGCAGGGAGGGCAGGGTCAAGACTTTCTTT.

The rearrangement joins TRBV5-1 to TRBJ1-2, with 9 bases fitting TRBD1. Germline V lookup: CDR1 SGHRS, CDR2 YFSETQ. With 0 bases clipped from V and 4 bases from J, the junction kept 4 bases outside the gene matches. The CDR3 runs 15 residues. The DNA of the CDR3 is TGCGCCAGCAGCTTGGGGGGGACAGGGCCCTATGGCTACACCTTC. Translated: CASSLGGTGPYGYTF.

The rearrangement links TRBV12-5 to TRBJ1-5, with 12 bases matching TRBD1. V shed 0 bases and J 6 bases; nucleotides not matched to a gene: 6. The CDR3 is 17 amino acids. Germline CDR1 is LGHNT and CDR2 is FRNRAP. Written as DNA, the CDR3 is TGTGCTAGTGGTTTGGTAGGGGGGACAGGGGGCGGTCAGCCCCAGCATTTT. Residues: CASGLVGGTGGGQPQHF.

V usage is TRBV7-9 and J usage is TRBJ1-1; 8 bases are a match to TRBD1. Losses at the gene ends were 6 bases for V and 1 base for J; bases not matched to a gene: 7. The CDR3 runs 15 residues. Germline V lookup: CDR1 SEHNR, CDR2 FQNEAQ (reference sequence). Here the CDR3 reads CASSLQGAQNTEAFF. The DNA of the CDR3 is TGTGCCAGCAGTCTTCAGGGGGCACAGAACACTGAAGCTTTCTTT. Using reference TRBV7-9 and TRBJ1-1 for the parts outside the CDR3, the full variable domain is DTGVSQNPRHKITKRGQNVTFRCDPISEHNRLYWYRQTLGQGPEFLTYFQNEAQLEKSRLLSDRFSAERPKGSFSTLEIQRTEQGDSAMYLCASSLQGAQNTEAFFGQGTRLTVV.